The 10 T cell receptor beta chains presented below share a single source sample, sequenced in a study of control samples from healthy donors and cancer patients. TCRdb keeps only in-frame clones here, not all; method: immunoSEQ multiplex PCR. The repertoire consists of 65,000 to 90,000 clones, with around 87% occurring once and the leading ten covering around 18%. The sample taken for sequencing was blood. The receptors were sampled from a man aged 50-60 years in good health.

CDR3 amino acids: CASSSQGASEQFF. The CDR3 DNA reads as TGCGCCAGCAGTAGTCAGGGGGCAAGTGAGCAGTTCTTC. The V call is TRBV10-2, the J call TRBJ2-1; 8 bases are shared with TRBD1. The length of the CDR3 is 13 residues. Germline trimming cut 5 bases from V and 9 bases from J; bases unmatched to any gene: 6. CDR1 and CDR2 (germline): WSHSY, SAAADI.

The V gene is TRBV11-3, the J gene TRBJ2-5, with D hard to call. The CDR3 is 13 residues long. Germline V lookup: CDR1 SGHNT, CDR2 YENEEA. The V and J ends lost 6 bases and 1 base respectively, with 9 bases between them. The CDR3, as DNA: TGTGCCAGCAGGAGGAGCCTCCAAGAGACCCAGTACTTC. It encodes CASRRSLQETQYF. The full variable domain, with the rest looked up from reference TRBV11-3 and TRBJ2-5, is EAGVVQSPRYKIIEKKQPVAFWCNPISGHNTLYWYLQNLGQGPELLIRYENEEAVDDSQLPKDRFSAERLKGVDSTLKIQPAELGDSAVYLCASRRSLQETQYFGPGTRLLVL.

The V gene is TRBV9, the J gene TRBJ1-4, with TRBD1 as a possible D gene (6 bases). The CDR3 contains 16 residues. CDR1 is SGDLS, CDR2 YYNGEE, per germline. V shed 0 bases and J shed 2 bases, with 11 bases lying between them. CDR3 sequence (DNA): TGTGCCAGCAGCGTAGCTACTACAGGGACTAATGAAAAACTGTTTTTT. Translated, it gives CASSVATTGTNEKLFF.

The CDR3 nucleotides are TGTGCCAGCAGCCGAGTAGCGGGGGGCTACTACAATGAGCAGTTCTTC. It yields the protein CASSRVAGGYYNEQFF. This sequence joins TRBV3-1 (or the pseudogene TRBV3-2) and TRBJ2-1, with TRBD2 matching over 10 bases. The CDR3 covers 16 residues. Germline V gene data show CDR1 as LGHDT and CDR2 as YNNKEL (reference sequence). Trimming at V came to 4 bases and at J to 3 bases, leaving 6 bases not matched to a gene.

This clone was counted a single time. The V call is TRBV11-3, the J call TRBJ2-5; TRBD2 matches at 15 bases. The CDR3 spans 17 residues. V trimming: 5 bases; J trimming: 6 bases; junction bases outside the gene matches: 10. Germline assignment: CDR1 SGHNT and CDR2 YENEEA. CDR3 loop: CASSPGLAGGIEQTQYF. The CDR3 DNA is TGTGCCAGCAGCCCAGGACTAGCGGGAGGGATTGAGCAGACCCAGTACTTC. The whole variable domain, remainder taken from reference TRBV11-3 and TRBJ2-5, is EAGVVQSPRYKIIEKKQPVAFWCNPISGHNTLYWYLQNLGQGPELLIRYENEEAVDDSQLPKDRFSAERLKGVDSTLKIQPAELGDSAVYLCASSPGLAGGIEQTQYFGPGTRLLVL.

The genes are TRBV19 and TRBJ2-1; the match to TRBD2 covers 8 bases. The CDR3 loop spans 15 amino acids. Germline values: CDR1 LNHDA, CDR2 SQIVND (reference sequence). V lost 3 bases and J lost 6; bases outside the gene matches: 7. The chain's CDR3 is CASSILAGPLNEQFF. CDR3 bases: TGTGCCAGTAGTATCCTAGCGGGTCCTCTCAATGAGCAGTTCTTC.

This clone occurred once. The rearrangement links TRBV9 to TRBJ1-1; D might be TRBD1 (5 bases). Trimming removed 0 bases at V and 3 bases at J, with 12 bases between. The CDR3 spans 15 residues. Germline V CDR1 and CDR2: SGDLS, YYNGEE. The CDR3 here is CASSVVRGPDTEAFF. The CDR3 region has the DNA TGTGCCAGCAGCGTAGTAAGGGGTCCGGACACTGAAGCTTTCTTT.

This clone occurred once. The rearrangement joins TRBV5-4 to TRBJ1-6, with D maybe TRBD1 (6 bases). The CDR3 length is 15 residues. Germline V gene sequence: CDR1 SGHNT, CDR2 YYREEE (reference sequence). V lost 0 bases, J lost 9 bases, and 13 bases lay in between. CDR3: CASSLESGGSSPLHF. CDR3 DNA sequence: TGTGCCAGCAGCTTGGAATCCGGGGGCAGTTCACCCCTCCACTTT.

This sequence joins TRBV19 and TRBJ2-1; D is unresolved. Trimming pared 3 bases from V and 7 bases from J, leaving 10 bases between. In germline, CDR1 is LNHDA, CDR2 SQIVND (reference sequence). This CDR3 has 13 residues. The CDR3 sequence is CASSIIAGNEQFF. CDR3 sequence (DNA): TGTGCCAGTAGTATTATCGCCGGGAATGAGCAGTTCTTC.

The gene calls are TRBV5-1 and TRBJ1-3, with D tentatively TRBD1 (5 bases). Trimming shortened V by 4 bases and J by 4 bases, and 15 bases separated the two germline ends. This CDR3 contains 15 residues. Germline-derived CDR1 and CDR2 are SGHRS and YFSETQ. The CDR3 here is CASSQGALAGNTIYF. The CDR3 DNA reads TGCGCCAGCAGCCAGGGAGCATTAGCCGGAAACACCATATATTTT.